This T cell receptor (beta chain) originates from a study of blood T cell repertoires in COVID-19. Study-level information: Specimens from acute and convalescent COVID-19 originated in the United States, Italy and Spain. T cells, B-cell-depleted T cells, or PBMCs supplied cDNA or gDNA.

Method: immunoSEQ multiplex PCR; TCRdb's copy keeps in-frame clones and lacks some. The repertoire holds roughly 170,000 clones, 88% seen once, with under 30% in the top ten. With 4 bases removed from V and 5 bases from J, the gap between germline ends came to 12 bases. CDR1 and CDR2 from the germline V gene are SGHNT and YYREEE (reference sequence). This CDR3 has 13 amino acids. The J gene is TRBJ1-2, the V gene TRBV5-4; D uncertain. Sequenced input: peripheral blood. This clonotype originated in a man aged 60 to 75 with acute or convalescent COVID-19. CDR3 in DNA: TGTGCCAGCAGCCAAGGCGGGGATTATGGCTACACCTTC. It codes for CASSQGGDYGYTF.